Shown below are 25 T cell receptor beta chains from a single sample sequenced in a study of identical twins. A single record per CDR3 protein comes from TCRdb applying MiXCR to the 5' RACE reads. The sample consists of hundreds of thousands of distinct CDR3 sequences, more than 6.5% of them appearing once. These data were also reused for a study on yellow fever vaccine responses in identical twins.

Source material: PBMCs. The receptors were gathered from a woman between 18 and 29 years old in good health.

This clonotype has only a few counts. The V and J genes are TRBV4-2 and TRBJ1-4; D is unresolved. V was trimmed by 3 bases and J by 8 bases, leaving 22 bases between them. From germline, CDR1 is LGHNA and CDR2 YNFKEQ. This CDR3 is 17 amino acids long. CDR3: CASSHLKSAEEGEKLFF. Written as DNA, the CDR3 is TGTGCCAGCAGCCACCTAAAAAGCGCGGAGGAGGGAGAAAAACTGTTTTTT.

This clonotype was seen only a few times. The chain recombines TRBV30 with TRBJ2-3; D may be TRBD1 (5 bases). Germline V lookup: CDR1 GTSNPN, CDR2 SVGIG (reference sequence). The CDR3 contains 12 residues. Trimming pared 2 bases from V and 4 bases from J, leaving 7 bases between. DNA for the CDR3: TGTGCCTGGAGTAGGGGATCAGATACGCAGTATTTT. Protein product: CAWSRGSDTQYF. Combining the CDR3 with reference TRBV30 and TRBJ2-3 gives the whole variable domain SQTIHQWPATLVQPVGSPLSLECTVEGTSNPNLYWYRQAAGRGLQLLFYSVGIGQISSEVPQNLSASRPQDRQFILSSKKLLLSDSGFYLCAWSRGSDTQYFGPGTRLTVL.

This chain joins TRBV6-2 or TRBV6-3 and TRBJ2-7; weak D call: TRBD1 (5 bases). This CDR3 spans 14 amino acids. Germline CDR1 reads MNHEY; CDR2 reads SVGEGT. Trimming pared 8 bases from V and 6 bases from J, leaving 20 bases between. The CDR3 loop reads CASVLDSHRTEQYF. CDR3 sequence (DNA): TGTGCCAGCGTACTCGACAGCCACCGAACCGAGCAGTACTTC.

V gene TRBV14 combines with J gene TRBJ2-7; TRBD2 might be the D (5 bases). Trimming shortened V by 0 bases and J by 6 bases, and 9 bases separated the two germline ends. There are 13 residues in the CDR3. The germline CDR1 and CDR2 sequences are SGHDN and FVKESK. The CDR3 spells CASSQDLGSEQYF. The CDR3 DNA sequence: TGTGCCAGCAGCCAAGATCTGGGGAGCGAGCAGTACTTC. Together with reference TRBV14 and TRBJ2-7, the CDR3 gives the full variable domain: EAGVTQFPSHSVIEKGQTVTLRCDPISGHDNLYWYRRVMGKEIKFLLHFVKESKQDESGMPNNRFLAERTGGTYSTLKVQPAELEDSGVYFCASSQDLGSEQYFGPGTRLTVT.

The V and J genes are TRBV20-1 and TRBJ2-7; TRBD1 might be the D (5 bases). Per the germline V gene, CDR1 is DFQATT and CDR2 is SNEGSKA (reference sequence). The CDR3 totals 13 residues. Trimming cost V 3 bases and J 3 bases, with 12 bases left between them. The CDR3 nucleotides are TGCAGTGCTAGGTCAGAAGGGGTCTACGAGCAGTACTTC. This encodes CSARSEGVYEQYF.

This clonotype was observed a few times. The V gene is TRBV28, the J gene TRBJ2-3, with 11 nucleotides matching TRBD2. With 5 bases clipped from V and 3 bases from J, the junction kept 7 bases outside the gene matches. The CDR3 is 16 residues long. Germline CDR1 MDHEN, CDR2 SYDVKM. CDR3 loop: CASSRLASGGTDTQYF. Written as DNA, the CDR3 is TGTGCCAGCAGTAGACTCGCTAGCGGGGGGACAGATACGCAGTATTTT.

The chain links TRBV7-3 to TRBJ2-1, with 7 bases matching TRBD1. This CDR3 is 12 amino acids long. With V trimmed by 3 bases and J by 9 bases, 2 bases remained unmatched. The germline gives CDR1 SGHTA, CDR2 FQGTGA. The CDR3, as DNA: TGTGCCAGCAGCTTCAACAGGGGTGAGCAGTTCTTC. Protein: CASSFNRGEQFF.

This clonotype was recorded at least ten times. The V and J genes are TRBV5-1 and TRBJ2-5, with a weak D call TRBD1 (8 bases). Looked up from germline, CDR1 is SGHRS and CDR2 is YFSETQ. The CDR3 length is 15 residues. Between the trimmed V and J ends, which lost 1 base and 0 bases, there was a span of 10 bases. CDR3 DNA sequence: TGCGCCAGCAGCTTGACAGGGGGGGACCAAGAGACCCAGTACTTC. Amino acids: CASSLTGGDQETQYF.

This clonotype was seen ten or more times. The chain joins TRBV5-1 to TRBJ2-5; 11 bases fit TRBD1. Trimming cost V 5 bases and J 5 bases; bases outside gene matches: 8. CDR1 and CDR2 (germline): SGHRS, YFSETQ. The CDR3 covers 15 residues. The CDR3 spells CASSSGTGGLETQYF. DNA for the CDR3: TGCGCCAGCAGTTCCGGGACAGGGGGATTGGAGACCCAGTACTTC.

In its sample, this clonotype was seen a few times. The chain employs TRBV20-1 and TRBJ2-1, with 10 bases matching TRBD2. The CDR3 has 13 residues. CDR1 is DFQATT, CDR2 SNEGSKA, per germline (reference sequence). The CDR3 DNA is TGCAGCATTCAAGCGGGAGGGGGCAATGAGCAGTTCTTC. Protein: CSIQAGGGNEQFF.

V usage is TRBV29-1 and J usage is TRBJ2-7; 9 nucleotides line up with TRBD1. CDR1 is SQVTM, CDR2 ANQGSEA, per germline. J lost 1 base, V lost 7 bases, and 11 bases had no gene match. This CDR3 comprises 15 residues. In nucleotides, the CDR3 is TGCAGCGCACTAGTGGTGGGACAGGGATCCTACGAGCAGTACTTC. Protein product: CSALVVGQGSYEQYF.

The CDR3 is CASSLPRGEQFF. CDR3 bases: TGTGCCAGCAGTCTTCCTAGAGGGGAGCAGTTCTTC. This chain joins TRBV28 and TRBJ2-1, with D possibly being TRBD2 (5 bases). Trimming cost V 5 bases and J 10 bases, with 12 bases left between them. The CDR3 consists of 12 residues. Germline values: CDR1 MDHEN, CDR2 SYDVKM.

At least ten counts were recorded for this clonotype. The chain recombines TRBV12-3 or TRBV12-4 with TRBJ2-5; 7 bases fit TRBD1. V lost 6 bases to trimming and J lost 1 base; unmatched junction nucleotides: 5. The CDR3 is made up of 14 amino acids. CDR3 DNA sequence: TGTGCCAGCAGATTCACAGGGGCCCAAGAGACCCAGTACTTC. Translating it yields CASRFTGAQETQYF.

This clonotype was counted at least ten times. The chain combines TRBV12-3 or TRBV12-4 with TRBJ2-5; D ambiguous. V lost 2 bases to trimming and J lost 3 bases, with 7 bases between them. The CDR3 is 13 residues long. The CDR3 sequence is CASSLFRKETQYF. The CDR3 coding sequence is TGTGCCAGCAGTTTATTCAGAAAAGAGACCCAGTACTTC.

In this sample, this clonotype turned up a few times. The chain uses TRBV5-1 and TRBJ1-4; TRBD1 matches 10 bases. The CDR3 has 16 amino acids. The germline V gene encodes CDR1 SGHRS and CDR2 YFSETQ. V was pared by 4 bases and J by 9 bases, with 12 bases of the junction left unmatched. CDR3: CASSPRGPTGGKKLFF. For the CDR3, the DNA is TGCGCCAGCAGCCCCCGAGGGCCGACAGGGGGCAAAAAACTGTTTTTT.

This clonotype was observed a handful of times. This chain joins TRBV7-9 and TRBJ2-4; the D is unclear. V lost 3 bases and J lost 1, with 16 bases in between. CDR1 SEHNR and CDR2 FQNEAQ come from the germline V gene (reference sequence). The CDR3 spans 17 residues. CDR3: CASSFFLSDGAKNIQYF. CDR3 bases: TGTGCCAGCAGCTTTTTTTTGTCAGACGGGGCCAAAAACATTCAGTACTTC.

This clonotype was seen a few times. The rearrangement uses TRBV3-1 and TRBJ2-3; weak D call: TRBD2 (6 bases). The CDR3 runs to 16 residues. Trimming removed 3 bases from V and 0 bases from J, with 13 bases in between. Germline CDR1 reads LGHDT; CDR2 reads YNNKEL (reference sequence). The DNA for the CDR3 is TGTGCCAGCAGCCAGGTAGCGGAACCTAGCACAGATACGCAGTATTTT. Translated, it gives CASSQVAEPSTDTQYF.

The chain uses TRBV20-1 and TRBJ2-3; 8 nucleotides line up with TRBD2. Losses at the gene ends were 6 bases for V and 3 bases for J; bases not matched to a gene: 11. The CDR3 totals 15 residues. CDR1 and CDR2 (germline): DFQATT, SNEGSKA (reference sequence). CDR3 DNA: TGCAGTGCCCTAGACGGCGGGAGGAGTACAGATACGCAGTATTTT. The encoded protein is CSALDGGRSTDTQYF.

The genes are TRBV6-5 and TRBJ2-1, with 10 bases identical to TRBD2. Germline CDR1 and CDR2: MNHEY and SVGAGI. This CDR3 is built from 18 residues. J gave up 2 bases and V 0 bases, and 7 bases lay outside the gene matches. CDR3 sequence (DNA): TGTGCCAGCAGTTACTCGAGCTTACTAGCGGGAACCTACAATGAGCAGTTCTTC. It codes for CASSYSSLLAGTYNEQFF.

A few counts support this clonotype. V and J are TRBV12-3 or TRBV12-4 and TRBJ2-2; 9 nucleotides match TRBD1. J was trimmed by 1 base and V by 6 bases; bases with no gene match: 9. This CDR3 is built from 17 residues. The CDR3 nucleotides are TGTGCCAGCAGGAGCGGGCCGGGACAGGGGAACACCGGGGAGCTGTTTTTT. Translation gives CASRSGPGQGNTGELFF.

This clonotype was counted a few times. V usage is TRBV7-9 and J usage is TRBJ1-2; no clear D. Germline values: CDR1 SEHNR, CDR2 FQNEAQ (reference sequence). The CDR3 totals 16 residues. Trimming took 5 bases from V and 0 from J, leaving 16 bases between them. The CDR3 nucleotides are TGTGCCAGCAGCAACGTCCTAGACGGACCTAACTATGGCTACACCTTC. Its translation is CASSNVLDGPNYGYTF.

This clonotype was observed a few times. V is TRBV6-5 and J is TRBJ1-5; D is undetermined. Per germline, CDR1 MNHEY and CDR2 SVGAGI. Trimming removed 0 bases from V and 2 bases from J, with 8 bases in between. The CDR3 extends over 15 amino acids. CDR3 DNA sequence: TGTGCCAGCAGTTACTCGAGATCGGGCAATCAGCCCCAGCATTTT. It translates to CASSYSRSGNQPQHF.

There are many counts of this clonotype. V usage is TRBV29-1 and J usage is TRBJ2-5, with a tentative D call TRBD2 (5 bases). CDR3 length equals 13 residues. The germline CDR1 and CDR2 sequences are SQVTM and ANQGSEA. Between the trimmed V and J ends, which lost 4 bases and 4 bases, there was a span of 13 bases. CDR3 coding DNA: TGCAGCGTTGTACGGTATGGAGGAGAGACCCAGTACTTC. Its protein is CSVVRYGGETQYF.

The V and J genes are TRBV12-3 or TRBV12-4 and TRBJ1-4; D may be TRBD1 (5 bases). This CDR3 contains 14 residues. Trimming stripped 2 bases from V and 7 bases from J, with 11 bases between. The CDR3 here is CASSLSRGTEKLFF. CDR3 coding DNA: TGTGCCAGCAGTTTATCAAGGGGTACTGAAAAACTGTTTTTT.

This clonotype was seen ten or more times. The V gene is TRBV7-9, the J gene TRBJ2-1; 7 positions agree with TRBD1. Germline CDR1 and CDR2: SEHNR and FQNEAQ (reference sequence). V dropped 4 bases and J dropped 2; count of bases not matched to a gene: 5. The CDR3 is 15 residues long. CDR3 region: CASSSGTDPYNEQFF. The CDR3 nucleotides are TGTGCCAGCAGCTCCGGGACAGACCCCTACAATGAGCAGTTCTTC.